These 12 T cell receptor beta chains came from one sample sequenced in a study of blood T cells in healthy people across ages. Using a J-beta primer mix together with a sample-barcoded 5' primer, a second PCR was run for roughly 7 to 12 cycles. TCRdb itself ran the 5' RACE reads through MiXCR, one entry per CDR3 protein. The data show approximately 830,000 distinct CDR3 sequences, 62% seen once. Source material: blood. These receptors originate from a man aged 25-45 years in good health.

The V gene is TRBV7-8, the J gene TRBJ2-1; possible D gene TRBD1, 5 bases. CDR1 and CDR2 (germline): SGHVS, FQNEAQ. The CDR3 has 12 residues. The V and J ends lost 5 bases and 8 bases respectively, with 10 bases between them. Here the CDR3 DNA reads TGTGCCAGCAGCCTTTGGGGCGATGAGCAGTTCTTC. This encodes CASSLWGDEQFF.

The rearrangement uses TRBV19 and TRBJ1-6; TRBD1 matches at 7 bases. CDR1 and CDR2 from the germline V gene are LNHDA and SQIVND (reference sequence). This CDR3 comprises 17 residues. V shed 0 bases, J shed 6 bases, and the junction held 8 bases outside the gene matches. The CDR3 loop is CASSIDFPDRSNSPLHF. The CDR3 bases are TGTGCCAGTAGTATAGATTTCCCGGACAGGAGTAATTCACCCCTCCACTTT.

The chain carries TRBV25-1 and TRBJ2-1, with D possibly being TRBD1 (6 bases). The CDR3 sequence is 17 residues long. The V end was cut by 4 bases, the J end by 0 bases, with 16 bases between. The germline V gene has CDR1 MGHDK and CDR2 SYGVNS. The CDR3 nucleotides read TGTGCCAGCAGTGCCCCCCCCAGGGGTCGCTCCTACAATGAGCAGTTCTTC. This codes for CASSAPPRGRSYNEQFF.

V and J are TRBV3-1 and TRBJ2-5, with 7 bases aligning to TRBD2. The CDR3 runs 15 residues. Germline V lookup: CDR1 LGHDT, CDR2 YNNKEL (reference sequence). The trim removed 2 bases at V and 7 bases at J, leaving 10 bases unmatched. CDR3 in DNA: TGTGCCAGCAGCCAACCCCCTAGCGGACCGGGGACCCAGTACTTC. Its translation is CASSQPPSGPGTQYF.

The sample holds many counts of this clonotype. In nucleotides, the CDR3 is TGTGCCAGCAGCTTAAACGGGGGCACCCTGAGGGAGACCCAGTACTTC. It translates to CASSLNGGTLRETQYF. The chain links TRBV11-2 to TRBJ2-5; D is perhaps TRBD1 or TRBD2 (6 bases each). There are 16 residues in the CDR3. CDR1 SGHAT and CDR2 FQNNGV come from the germline V gene. With 2 bases removed from V and 5 bases from J, the gap between germline ends came to 18 bases.

The gene calls are TRBV6-5 and TRBJ2-5; 7 bases match TRBD1. Germline assignment: CDR1 MNHEY and CDR2 SVGAGI. The CDR3 sequence is 11 residues long. V lost 4 bases and J lost 11; bases outside the gene matches: 4. In nucleotides, the CDR3 is TGTGCCAGCAGTTTACAGGGGCGTCAGTACTTC. Its translation is CASSLQGRQYF.

J is TRBJ2-1 and V is TRBV28; the D is unclear. The CDR3 is made up of 14 amino acids. Germline-derived CDR1 and CDR2 are MDHEN and SYDVKM. Trimming took 6 bases from V and 0 from J, leaving 9 bases between them. CDR3 nucleotides: TGTGCCAGCAGCCTAGTCACCTCCTACAATGAGCAGTTCTTC. It yields the protein CASSLVTSYNEQFF.

The table lists this clonotype with a few counts. CDR3 residues: CASSEGEGTDTQYF. The CDR3 nucleotides read TGTGCCAGCAGTGAGGGAGAGGGCACAGATACGCAGTATTTT. The chain has TRBV6-4 and TRBJ2-3, with D perhaps TRBD2 (5 bases). The germline CDR1 and CDR2 sequences are MRHNA and SNTAGT. Trimming left V 3 bases short and J 1 base short, with 8 bases between. The CDR3 length is 14 residues.

The V call is TRBV5-5, the J call TRBJ2-7, with 8 positions matching TRBD1. Looked up from germline, CDR1 is SGHKS and CDR2 is YYEKEE (reference sequence). Germline trimming cut 4 bases from V and 4 bases from J; bases unmatched to any gene: 13. The CDR3 covers 16 residues. The DNA of the CDR3 is TGTGCCAGCAGCGAAAGGACCGGGACAGGATTGTACGAGCAGTACTTC. The encoded protein is CASSERTGTGLYEQYF.

The chain carries TRBV7-3 and TRBJ2-4; possibly TRBD2 for D (6 bases). The J call is uncertain, as TRBJ2-7 better fits the DNA end. The germline gives CDR1 SGHTA, CDR2 FQGTGA. The CDR3 consists of 15 residues. The CDR3 region is CASSLNPGRTSEQYF. CDR3 nucleotides: TGTGCCAGCAGCTTAAATCCAGGGAGGACGAGCGAGCAGTACTTC.

The rearrangement links TRBV10-3 to TRBJ2-4; 9 bases fit TRBD1. Judging by the DNA end, TRBJ2-5 fits better; the J call may be wrong. The CDR3 is 14 residues long. Germline V gives CDR1 ENHRY, CDR2 SYGVKD. The CDR3, as DNA: TGTGCCATCAGGGGGGACAGGGAAGTAGAGACCCAGTACTTC. Translated: CAIRGDREVETQYF.

The chain joins TRBV4-3 to TRBJ1-4; 8 bases align to TRBD1. The CDR3 consists of 15 residues. The V gene's germline CDR1 is LGHNA and CDR2 YSLEER. V lost 0 bases and J lost 10; bases outside the gene matches: 7. DNA for the CDR3: TGCGCCAGCAGCCAAGATGCGCAGGGGGCGGGAAAACTGTTTTTT. Its translation is CASSQDAQGAGKLFF.